The rows below give T cell receptor beta chains drawn from one sample of a study of control samples from healthy donors and cancer patients. Some clones are missing from TCRdb's copy, which holds only in-frame ones; the method was immunoSEQ multiplex PCR. Among more than 150,000 clones listed, approximately 90% were seen once. Sequenced: blood. The source is a woman aged 25 to 39 in good health. Each CDR3 is given with its conserved first and last residue. The D gene is left open where the match is weak. Some rows mark clone size as missing; the rest say once, few, many or name a class of expanded clone.

D gene: TRBD1; J gene: TRBJ2-7; V gene: TRBV4-3; clone size: NA; CDR3 protein: CASSQDHGGTGIIYEQYF; CDR3 DNA: TGCGCCAGCAGCCAAGATCATGGCGGGACAGGGATCATCTACGAGCAGTACTTC
D gene: TRBD2; J gene: TRBJ2-7; V gene: TRBV2; clone size: NA; CDR3 protein: CASRHKAGRTSGTLPSYEQYF; CDR3 DNA: TGTGCCAGCAGACATAAGGCGGGACGGACTAGCGGGACCTTGCCCTCCTACGAGCAGTACTTC
D gene: NA; J gene: TRBJ2-2; V gene: TRBV5-1; clone size: NA; CDR3 protein: CASSQTNTGELFF; CDR3 DNA: TGCGCCAGCTCACAAACCAACACCGGGGAGCTGTTTTTT
D gene: NA; J gene: TRBJ2-7; V gene: TRBV7-6; clone size: NA; CDR3 protein: CASSPTLGIQHF; CDR3 DNA: TGTGCCAGCAGCCCTACGCTTGGCATACAACACTTC
D gene: NA; J gene: TRBJ1-3; V gene: TRBV12-3/TRBV12-4; clone size: NA; CDR3 protein: CASRQGSTIYF; CDR3 DNA: TGTGCCAGCAGACAGGGCAGCACCATATATTTT
D gene: NA; J gene: TRBJ1-1; V gene: TRBV29-1; clone size: NA; CDR3 protein: CSVVGLRGTEAFF; CDR3 DNA: TGCAGCGTTGTTGGGCTGCGGGGCACTGAAGCTTTCTTT
D gene: NA; J gene: TRBJ2-7; V gene: TRBV10-1; clone size: few; CDR3 protein: CASTPLGPPTYEQYF; CDR3 DNA: TGCGCCAGCACCCCCCTAGGCCCTCCAACCTACGAGCAGTACTTC
D gene: NA; J gene: TRBJ1-1; V gene: TRBV6-5; clone size: NA; CDR3 protein: CASSYSVFTEAFF; CDR3 DNA: TGTGCCAGCAGTTACTCGGTTTTCACTGAAGCTTTCTTT
D gene: TRBD1; J gene: TRBJ1-2; V gene: TRBV6-1; clone size: NA; CDR3 protein: CASSEGTGRGYTF; CDR3 DNA: TGTGCCAGCAGTGAAGGGACAGGACGGGGCTACACCTTC
D gene: NA; J gene: TRBJ2-3; V gene: TRBV24-1; clone size: NA; CDR3 protein: CATSDDRTDTQYF; CDR3 DNA: TGTGCCACCAGTGACGACAGGACAGATACGCAGTATTTT
D gene: NA; J gene: TRBJ2-1; V gene: TRBV21-1; clone size: NA; CDR3 protein: CASSEIVRVSYNEQFF; CDR3 DNA: TGTGCCAGCAGCGAAATAGTGAGAGTCTCCTACAATGAGCAGTTCTTC
D gene: NA; J gene: TRBJ2-7; V gene: TRBV28; clone size: once; CDR3 protein: CASSFGRHEQYF; CDR3 DNA: TGTGCCAGCAGTTTTGGCAGACACGAGCAGTACTTC
D gene: TRBD1; J gene: TRBJ1-5; V gene: TRBV28; clone size: NA; CDR3 protein: CASSGQVSNQPQHF; CDR3 DNA: TGTGCCAGCAGTGGACAGGTTAGCAATCAGCCCCAGCATTTT
D gene: TRBD2; J gene: TRBJ2-1; V gene: TRBV27; clone size: NA; CDR3 protein: CASSFSGGSRYEQFF; CDR3 DNA: TGTGCCAGCAGTTTTTCGGGGGGTAGTCGATATGAGCAGTTCTTC
D gene: TRBD2; J gene: TRBJ2-3; V gene: TRBV19; clone size: NA; CDR3 protein: CARASGVPDTRDTQYF; CDR3 DNA: TGTGCCAGGGCTAGCGGGGTACCAGACACGAGAGATACGCAGTATTTT
D gene: TRBD1; J gene: TRBJ2-5; V gene: TRBV7-8; clone size: NA; CDR3 protein: CASSLAAGTGRETQYF; CDR3 DNA: TGTGCCAGCAGCTTAGCCGCCGGGACAGGGCGGGAGACCCAGTACTTC
D gene: NA; J gene: TRBJ2-7; V gene: TRBV19; clone size: NA; CDR3 protein: CASSTDISYEQYF; CDR3 DNA: TGTGCCAGTAGTACTGACATTTCCTACGAGCAGTACTTC